The 30 T cell receptor beta chains given below trace back to one sample, sequenced in a study of technical replicates of blood from a few donors. Sequencing was performed with immunoSEQ multiplex PCR; in TCRdb, only in-frame clones are kept and a portion is missing. The table shows some 70,000 clones, with about 97% occurring only once. Sequencing was carried out using T cells isolated from PBMCs. Every receptor here comes from a human donor in good health.

V usage is TRBV19 and J usage is TRBJ1-2; no definite D call. Germline assignment: CDR1 LNHDA and CDR2 SQIVND (reference sequence). The CDR3 has 12 residues. Deletions cut 4 bases from V and 2 bases from J, with 5 bases between. CDR3 in DNA: TGTGCCAGTAGTACCGTAAACTATGGCTACACCTTC. It encodes CASSTVNYGYTF.

The chain is built from TRBV5-1 and TRBJ1-1; TRBD1 is a possible D gene (5 bases). V was clipped by 0 bases and J by 3 bases, with 9 bases between them. Germline V gene lookup returns CDR1 SGHRS and CDR2 YFSETQ. This CDR3 is 14 amino acids long. The CDR3 DNA follows: TGCGCCAGCAGCTTGGGGATGGGGCACACTGAAGCTTTCTTT. Its translation is CASSLGMGHTEAFF. Full variable domain (rest looked up from reference TRBV5-1 and TRBJ1-1): KAGVTQTPRYLIKTRGQQVTLSCSPISGHRSVSWYQQTPGQGLQFLFEYFSETQRNKGNFPGRFSGRQFSNSRSEMNVSTLELGDSALYLCASSLGMGHTEAFFGQGTRLTVV.

The chain couples TRBV25-1 to TRBJ1-2, with a weak D call TRBD1 (6 bases). The CDR3 sequence is 14 residues long. Germline V lookup: CDR1 MGHDK, CDR2 SYGVNS. Trimming removed 3 bases from V and 5 bases from J, with 13 bases in between. CDR3 amino acids: CASSEYRELYGYTF. CDR3 bases: TGTGCCAGCAGTGAGTACAGGGAATTGTATGGCTACACCTTC.

The V gene is TRBV19, the J gene TRBJ2-7; D unclear. The CDR3 has 12 residues. Trimming removed 7 bases from V and 2 bases from J, with 9 bases in between. The V gene's germline CDR1 is LNHDA and CDR2 SQIVND (reference sequence). As DNA, the CDR3 is TGTGCCAGTACTAGTAGTGCCTACGAGCAGTACTTC. Its translation: CASTSSAYEQYF. Based on the CDR3 plus reference TRBV19 and TRBJ2-7, the full variable domain is DGGITQSPKYLFRKEGQNVTLSCEQNLNHDAMYWYRQDPGQGLRLIYYSQIVNDFQKGDIAEGYSVSREKKESFPLTVTSAQKNPTAFYLCASTSSAYEQYFGPGTRLTVT.

This chain uses TRBV7-2 with TRBJ2-1, with 12 bases aligning to TRBD2. Trimming removed 5 bases from V and 4 bases from J; junction bases left unmatched: 6. Germline V lookup: CDR1 SGHTA, CDR2 FQGNSA. The CDR3 loop spans 16 amino acids. The chain's CDR3 is CASSTRTSGAYNEQFF. For the CDR3, the DNA is TGTGCCAGCAGCACTAGGACTAGCGGGGCATACAATGAGCAGTTCTTC.

In this sample, this clone turned up once. The chain links TRBV27 to TRBJ2-7; a weak D match, TRBD1 (6 bases). Trimming took 3 bases from V and 5 from J, leaving 8 bases between them. Germline loops: CDR1 MNHEY, CDR2 SMNVEV (reference sequence). The CDR3 extends over 12 amino acids. The CDR3 DNA reads as TGTGCCAGCAGTTTCTGGGGGCACGAGCAGTACTTC. Its protein is CASSFWGHEQYF.

The chain combines TRBV6-5 with TRBJ1-1, with D possibly matching TRBD1 (5 bases). The germline V gene encodes CDR1 MNHEY and CDR2 SVGAGI. The CDR3 is 14 amino acids. V was clipped by 1 base and J by 4 bases, with 10 bases between them. In nucleotides, the CDR3 is TGTGCCAGCAGTTACTTCCCCGGGGGCACTGAAGCTTTCTTT. Encoded protein: CASSYFPGGTEAFF.

This chain joins TRBV29-1 and TRBJ2-2, with D unclear. The CDR3 is made up of 13 amino acids. The germline CDR1 and CDR2 sequences are SQVTM and ANQGSEA. V lost 4 bases to trimming and J lost 4 bases, with 10 bases between them. The CDR3, as DNA: TGCAGCGTTGGAGCGTTTGGCACCGGGGAGCTGTTTTTT. The encoded protein is CSVGAFGTGELFF.

The chain carries TRBV11-3 and TRBJ1-1; D remains ambiguous. V lost 1 base and J lost 1, with 4 bases in between. The CDR3 is 13 amino acids. The germline CDR1 and CDR2 sequences are SGHNT and YENEEA. The CDR3 bases are TGTGCCAGCAGCTTAGTGGCGAACACTGAAGCTTTCTTT. Amino acid sequence: CASSLVANTEAFF. Supplemented by reference TRBV11-3 and TRBJ1-1, the full variable domain reads EAGVVQSPRYKIIEKKQPVAFWCNPISGHNTLYWYLQNLGQGPELLIRYENEEAVDDSQLPKDRFSAERLKGVDSTLKIQPAELGDSAVYLCASSLVANTEAFFGQGTRLTVV.

The V gene is TRBV5-6, the J gene TRBJ2-7, with TRBD2 matching 11 bases. The length of the CDR3 is 14 residues. In germline, CDR1 is SGHDT, CDR2 YYEEEE. J was trimmed by 3 bases and V by 7 bases; bases with no gene match: 6. The CDR3 region has the DNA TGTGCCAGCGATCGCGGGACTAGCGGCTACGAGCAGTACTTC. It is translated as CASDRGTSGYEQYF.

The V and J genes are TRBV18 and TRBJ1-1; D gene unclear. This CDR3 is built from 13 residues. V was cut by 0 bases and J by 5 bases, with 7 bases left in between. The germline V gene encodes CDR1 KGHSH and CDR2 LQKENI. The CDR3 region has the DNA TGTGCCAGCTCACCACCCCTGCGTACTGAAGCTTTCTTT. Translation gives CASSPPLRTEAFF.

This rearrangement joins TRBV25-1 to TRBJ1-1; D call uncertain. This CDR3 is 12 amino acids long. CDR1 and CDR2 (germline): MGHDK, SYGVNS. Trimming cost V 3 bases and J 5 bases, with 7 bases left between them. The CDR3 sequence is CASSDGGTEAFF. CDR3 coding DNA: TGTGCCAGCAGTGACGGAGGGACTGAAGCTTTCTTT.

The J gene is TRBJ1-5, the V gene TRBV19, with 8 nucleotides matching TRBD1. Germline trimming cut 4 bases from V and 6 bases from J; bases unmatched to any gene: 8. Germline V gene data show CDR1 as LNHDA and CDR2 as SQIVND (reference sequence). This CDR3 is built from 15 residues. CDR3 bases: TGTGCCAGTAGTACTGGACAGGGAACGCGTCAGCCCCAGCATTTT. This translates into CASSTGQGTRQPQHF.

The genes are TRBV6-1 and TRBJ2-7; the match to TRBD2 covers 11 bases. The trim removed 2 bases at V and 4 bases at J, leaving 4 bases unmatched. The CDR3 spans 15 residues. Germline V lookup: CDR1 MNHNS, CDR2 SASEGT. This CDR3 reads CASSEMGTSGYEQYF. The CDR3 DNA follows: TGTGCCAGCAGTGAAATGGGGACTAGCGGATACGAGCAGTACTTC.

The chain carries TRBV14 and TRBJ2-7; D is undetermined. CDR1 SGHDN and CDR2 FVKESK come from the germline V gene. V shed 4 bases and J shed 7 bases, with 14 bases lying between them. This CDR3 region has 13 residues. CDR3 in DNA: TGTGCCAGCAGCCCCCATTCTGGGCGAGAGCAGTACTTC. Amino acids: CASSPHSGREQYF.

The rearrangement uses TRBV6-1 and TRBJ1-5, with TRBD1 matching over 7 bases. Germline values: CDR1 MNHNS, CDR2 SASEGT. The CDR3 length is 17 residues. Losses at the gene ends were 2 bases for V and 5 bases for J; bases not matched to a gene: 12. CDR3 protein: CASSEHGAGGNYQPQHF. CDR3 DNA: TGTGCCAGCAGTGAACACGGGGCAGGGGGGAACTATCAGCCCCAGCATTTT.

The chain couples TRBV6-6 to TRBJ1-2, with 10 nucleotides matching TRBD1. The CDR3 contains 13 residues. Germline CDR1 MNHNY, CDR2 SVGAGI (reference sequence). J was trimmed by 4 bases and V by 11 bases; bases with no gene match: 7. CDR3 sequence (DNA): TGTGCCGGGGACAGGGGTGGGGGCTATGGCTACACCTTC. It translates to CAGDRGGGYGYTF.

This clone occurred once. The rearrangement uses TRBV5-6 and TRBJ1-3; D gene uncertain. The CDR3 totals 13 residues. Germline loops: CDR1 SGHDT, CDR2 YYEEEE. V dropped 2 bases and J dropped 9 bases, with 12 bases sitting between them. The DNA of the CDR3 is TGTGCCAGCAGCTTAAATGAGGCTAGCACCATATATTTT. Protein: CASSLNEASTIYF. The full variable domain, its missing parts supplied by reference TRBV5-6 and TRBJ1-3, is DAGVTQSPTHLIKTRGQQVTLRCSPKSGHDTVSWYQQALGQGPQFIFQYYEEEERQRGNFPDRFSGHQFPNYSSELNVNALLLGDSALYLCASSLNEASTIYFGEGSWLTVV.

The chain joins TRBV11-2 to TRBJ2-1; the match to TRBD2 covers 11 bases. Germline CDR1 SGHAT, CDR2 FQNNGV. This CDR3 has 16 residues. Germline trimming cut 4 bases from V and 2 bases from J; bases unmatched to any gene: 4. In nucleotides, the CDR3 is TGTGCCAGCAGCTACGGACTAGCGGGCACCTACAATGAGCAGTTCTTC. It yields the protein CASSYGLAGTYNEQFF. Full variable domain (rest looked up from reference TRBV11-2 and TRBJ2-1): EAGVAQSPRYKIIEKRQSVAFWCNPISGHATLYWYQQILGQGPKLLIQFQNNGVVDDSQLPKDRFSAERLKGVDSTLKIQPAKLEDSAVYLCASSYGLAGTYNEQFFGPGTRLTVL.

This rearrangement joins TRBV4-1 to TRBJ2-1; D not certain. The germline V gene encodes CDR1 MGHRA and CDR2 YSYEKL. The V end was cut by 0 bases, the J end by 6 bases, with 21 bases between. There are 18 residues in the CDR3. In DNA, the CDR3 is TGCGCCAGCAGCCAAGAAATACACAGTCATAAACTTTCCAATGAGCAGTTCTTC. Encoded protein: CASSQEIHSHKLSNEQFF.

CDR3 bases: TGTGCCAGCAGACTCAATGAGCAGTTCTTC. The encoded protein is CASRLNEQFF. V and J are TRBV2 and TRBJ2-1; D gene unclear. Trimming took 6 bases from V and 6 from J, leaving 3 bases between them. Germline-derived CDR1 and CDR2 are SNHLY and FYNNEI. The CDR3 loop spans 10 amino acids.

The gene calls are TRBV6-5 and TRBJ2-3; 9 positions match TRBD2. Per the germline V gene, CDR1 is MNHEY and CDR2 is SVGAGI. CDR3 length: 16 amino acids. V was clipped by 1 base and J by 1 base; unmatched bases: 3. In nucleotides, the CDR3 is TGTGCCAGCAGTTACTTAGCGGGAGTCGGCACAGATACGCAGTATTTT. Its protein is CASSYLAGVGTDTQYF.

This chain joins TRBV5-4 and TRBJ2-3; no clear D. Between the trimmed V and J ends, which lost 3 bases and 2 bases, there was a span of 10 bases. The CDR3 length is 14 residues. In germline, CDR1 is SGHNT, CDR2 YYREEE (reference sequence). The CDR3 DNA sequence: TGTGCCAGCAGCTCCTTGCGGCTCACAGATACGCAGTATTTT. It codes for CASSSLRLTDTQYF. Full variable domain (rest looked up from reference TRBV5-4 and TRBJ2-3): ETGVTQSPTHLIKTRGQQVTLRCSSQSGHNTVSWYQQALGQGPQFIFQYYREEENGRGNFPPRFSGLQFPNYSSELNVNALELDDSALYLCASSSLRLTDTQYFGPGTRLTVL.

V is TRBV4-2 and J is TRBJ2-1, with D unclear. Germline CDR1 LGHNA, CDR2 YNFKEQ. CDR3 size: 16 residues. Deletions cut 0 bases from V and 2 bases from J, with 11 bases between. The CDR3 here is CASSQDPAETYNEQFF. DNA of the CDR3: TGTGCCAGCAGCCAAGATCCTGCGGAAACCTACAATGAGCAGTTCTTC.

This rearrangement joins TRBV11-3 to TRBJ1-4; 9 bases are shared with TRBD1. The CDR3 totals 14 residues. After removal of 4 bases from V and 6 bases from J, the junction contained 3 bases not matched to a gene. CDR1 SGHNT and CDR2 YENEEA come from the germline V gene. The CDR3 nucleotides are TGTGCCAGCAGCTCATGGACAGGGGATGAAAAACTGTTTTTT. Translated, it gives CASSSWTGDEKLFF. Using reference TRBV11-3 and TRBJ1-4 for the parts outside the CDR3, the full variable domain is EAGVVQSPRYKIIEKKQPVAFWCNPISGHNTLYWYLQNLGQGPELLIRYENEEAVDDSQLPKDRFSAERLKGVDSTLKIQPAELGDSAVYLCASSSWTGDEKLFFGSGTQLSVL.

The V and J genes are TRBV4-3 and TRBJ2-5; TRBD2 aligns across 9 bases. J gave up 2 bases and V 4 bases, and 8 bases lay outside the gene matches. This CDR3 contains 16 residues. Looked up from germline, CDR1 is LGHNA and CDR2 is YSLEER. CDR3 nucleotides: TGCGCCAGCAGCCGGGAGGGGCTAGCGGGGCAAGAGACCCAGTACTTC. Its translation is CASSREGLAGQETQYF.

The chain links TRBV11-2 to TRBJ1-5; 11 bases match TRBD1. V lost 5 bases to trimming and J lost 5 bases; unmatched junction nucleotides: 11. The CDR3 has 17 amino acids. Germline V gene sequence: CDR1 SGHAT, CDR2 FQNNGV. CDR3 coding DNA: TGTGCCAGCAGCGAGGGACAGGGGGATCCATTCGATCAGCCCCAGCATTTT. Amino acid sequence: CASSEGQGDPFDQPQHF.

V usage is TRBV15 and J usage is TRBJ1-1; D gene uncertain. The CDR3 contains 13 residues. V lost 9 bases, J lost 0 bases, and 11 bases lay in between. CDR1 is LNHNV and CDR2 is YYDKDF in the germline V gene (reference sequence). Here the CDR3 DNA reads TGTGCCACAAGGCCGAGGCTGAACACTGAAGCTTTCTTT. It specifies CATRPRLNTEAFF.

The chain carries TRBV25-1 and TRBJ2-7; the D is unclear. Germline values: CDR1 MGHDK, CDR2 SYGVNS. Trimming cost V 8 bases and J 0 bases, with 17 bases left between them. This CDR3 spans 15 amino acids. CDR3 DNA sequence: TGTGCCAGCTACGGCTTGGGCCTCCTCTCCTACGAGCAGTACTTC. This codes for CASYGLGLLSYEQYF.

This clone was observed once. The CDR3: CASSSGLYSNQPQHF. The CDR3 DNA sequence: TGTGCCAGCAGCTCAGGACTTTATAGCAATCAGCCCCAGCATTTT. The rearrangement joins TRBV7-9 to TRBJ1-5; D gene unclear. The CDR3 runs 15 residues. CDR1 SEHNR and CDR2 FQNEAQ come from the germline V gene (reference sequence). V dropped 4 bases and J dropped 0 bases, with 10 bases sitting between them. The full variable domain, in which reference TRBV7-9 and TRBJ1-5 provide the parts outside the CDR3, is DTGVSQNPRHKITKRGQNVTFRCDPISEHNRLYWYRQTLGQGPEFLTYFQNEAQLEKSRLLSDRFSAERPKGSFSTLEIQRTEQGDSAMYLCASSSGLYSNQPQHFGDGTRLSIL.